This TCR beta chain came from a study of blood T cell repertoires in COVID-19. In the study overall: COVID-19 samples collected from the United States, Italy and Spain covered acute and convalescent phases. In each case, the material was cDNA or gDNA derived from T cells, B-cell-depleted T cells, or PBMCs.

Original analysis: By means of reference gene primer amplification, nucleated cell counts were estimated. The protocol was immunoSEQ multiplex PCR, while the TCRdb copy is restricted to in-frame clones and leaves out a portion. The V and J calls and clone size were taken over from that table, and D and trimming were inferred from the DNA. Here the sample spans about 140,000 clones, 88% being singletons. The CDR3 sequence is 16 residues long. The germline V gene has CDR1 GTSNPN and CDR2 SVGIG (reference sequence). V lost 4 bases and J 0 bases, leaving 18 bases between the germline ends. This clonotype was obtained from a man aged 55 to 70 with active or convalescent COVID-19. V usage is TRBV30 and J usage is TRBJ1-1; tentative D call: TRBD1 (5 bases). The sample was peripheral blood. The DNA for the CDR3 is TGTGCCTGGAACGATAAGGGGCCAGGCATGAACACTGAAGCTTTCTTT. This sequence encodes CAWNDKGPGMNTEAFF.